Sequencing of this T cell receptor (beta chain) was carried out in a study of metastatic and nonmetastatic thyroid tumors. At the level of the study: Repertoires from malignant and benign thyroid patients were compared across blood and tumor or nodule tissue. Study conclusions and caveats: Malignant tumors reportedly showed significantly higher TCR beta diversity than benign nodules in both blood and tumor.

Not a single patient had been given any form of treatment at any point before undergoing thyroid surgery. CDR1 and CDR2 from the germline V gene are MDHEN and SYDVKM. This CDR3 comprises 13 residues. The ends were cut back, 3 bases at V and 7 bases at J, with 13 bases in the middle. Per the original data handling: The authors used CDR3 differences across clinicopathological groups to build a distant-metastasis classifier for papillary thyroid cancer. TCRdb re-analyzed the PCR reads through MiXCR. TCRdb, not the authors, supplied the V and J calls. The data hold tens of thousands of clones, with 19% observed a single time. About this clone: Its antigen is unidentified.

This chain links TRBV28 with TRBJ2-7, with D perhaps matching TRBD2 (7 bases). This sequence originates from a female donor with papillary thyroid cancer or a benign thyroid nodule (not recorded which). Some clones in this sample may be carry-over from other donors' samples. Sample: blood. The CDR3 sequence: CASSLGGLLEQYF. The CDR3, as DNA: TGTGCCAGCAGTTTGGGGGGGCTATTGGAGCAGTACTTC.